The 21 T cell receptor beta chains presented below share a single source sample, sequenced in a study of technical replicates of blood from a handful of donors. Using immunoSEQ multiplex PCR, the repertoire was profiled, and TCRdb retains in-frame clones only, with some absent. Of around 58,000 clones in the sample, about 87% are singletons; the top ten hold roughly 5%. Sequenced input: PBMCs. The receptors were sampled from a human donor in good health. Some clones in this sample may be carry-over from other donors' samples.

This clone was found a few times. This rearrangement joins TRBV7-2 to TRBJ2-1; 7 bases align to TRBD1. The germline V gene encodes CDR1 SGHTA and CDR2 FQGNSA. The CDR3 runs to 13 residues. V trimming: 5 bases; J trimming: 5 bases; junction bases outside the gene matches: 3. The CDR3 reads CASSRDSHNEQFF. Written as DNA, the CDR3 is TGTGCCAGCAGCCGGGACAGCCACAATGAGCAGTTCTTC.

The rearrangement links TRBV7-9 to TRBJ1-1, with 9 nucleotides matching TRBD1. This CDR3 has 15 amino acids. Germline V gives CDR1 SEHNR, CDR2 FQNEAQ (reference sequence). V trimming: 6 bases; J trimming: 4 bases; junction bases outside the gene matches: 9. The CDR3 region is CASRKMGTGFTEAFF. The CDR3 coding sequence is TGTGCCAGCAGAAAAATGGGGACAGGGTTCACTGAAGCTTTCTTT.

The V and J genes are TRBV7-8 and TRBJ2-1, with D possibly TRBD2 on 5 matching bases. Trimming removed 5 bases from V and 10 bases from J, with 15 bases in between. Germline values: CDR1 SGHVS, CDR2 FQNEAQ. This CDR3 spans 13 amino acids. Here the CDR3 reads CASSPDSREEQFF. Here the CDR3 DNA reads TGTGCCAGCAGCCCGGACTCGAGGGAGGAGCAGTTCTTC.

The chain employs TRBV9 and TRBJ2-5; 9 bases line up with TRBD1. V lost 4 bases to trimming and J lost 4 bases; unmatched junction nucleotides: 11. The CDR3 runs 16 residues. CDR1 SGDLS and CDR2 YYNGEE come from the germline V gene. The CDR3 DNA reads TGTGCCAGCAGCACCCGGGACAGGGTCTTGGGAGAGACCCAGTACTTC. Translating gives CASSTRDRVLGETQYF.

In this sample, this clone turned up a few times. V usage is TRBV4-2 and J usage is TRBJ2-6; tentatively, D is TRBD1 (6 bases). Trimming pared 5 bases from V and 0 bases from J, leaving 11 bases between. The CDR3 loop spans 16 amino acids. From germline, CDR1 is LGHNA and CDR2 YNFKEQ. The CDR3 DNA reads TGTGCCAGCAGCGCTGGACAGAACTCTGGGGCCAACGTCCTGACTTTC. This gives the protein CASSAGQNSGANVLTF.

The J gene is TRBJ2-1, the V gene TRBV2; 7 bases are a match to TRBD1. The length of the CDR3 is 12 residues. V was clipped by 7 bases and J by 6 bases; unmatched bases: 3. CDR1 and CDR2 (germline): SNHLY, FYNNEI. The CDR3 loop reads CASKGQFNEQFF. The DNA of the CDR3 is TGTGCCAGCAAGGGACAGTTCAATGAGCAGTTCTTC.

This chain links TRBV10-3 with TRBJ1-6; maybe TRBD1 (6 bases). In germline, CDR1 is ENHRY, CDR2 SYGVKD. The ends were cut back, 8 bases at V and 2 bases at J, with 10 bases in the middle. CDR3 size: 14 residues. The CDR3 DNA follows: TGTGCCATCGGGGGGGCTGCCTATAATTCACCCCTCCACTTT. Translation gives CAIGGAAYNSPLHF.

The chain links TRBV5-1 to TRBJ1-2, with D unclear. Trimming removed 2 bases at V and 6 bases at J, with 8 bases between. The CDR3 has 12 amino acids. From germline, CDR1 is SGHRS and CDR2 YFSETQ. This CDR3 is CASSFSGDGYTF. The CDR3 bases are TGCGCCAGCAGCTTTTCAGGCGATGGCTACACCTTC.

The chain's CDR3 is CATSRPQGQETQYF. DNA for the CDR3: TGTGCCACCAGCAGACCCCAGGGACAGGAGACCCAGTACTTC. J is TRBJ2-5 and V is TRBV15, with 7 bases that match TRBD1. CDR3 length: 14 residues. Germline CDR1 is LNHNV and CDR2 is YYDKDF (reference sequence). Losses at the gene ends were 2 bases for V and 5 bases for J; bases not matched to a gene: 5. Looking up the rest from reference TRBV15 and TRBJ2-5 gives the full variable domain: DAMVIQNPRYQVTQFGKPVTLSCSQTLNHNVMYWYQQKSSQAPKLLFHYYDKDFNNEADTPDNFQSRRPNTSFCFLDIRSPGLGDTAMYLCATSRPQGQETQYFGPGTRLLVL.

The genes are TRBV7-8 and TRBJ1-1; weak D call: TRBD1 (5 bases). Germline CDR1 is SGHVS and CDR2 is FQNEAQ. Trimming removed 4 bases from V and 2 bases from J, with 17 bases in between. The CDR3 consists of 16 residues. The CDR3 sequence: CASSSEGVGLNTEAFF. The CDR3, as DNA: TGTGCCAGCAGCTCCGAAGGGGTGGGATTAAACACTGAAGCTTTCTTT. Full variable domain (remainder filled in from reference TRBV7-8 and TRBJ1-1): GAGVSQSPRYKVAKRGQDVALRCDPISGHVSLFWYQQALGQGPEFLTYFQNEAQLDKSGLPSDRFFAERPEGSVSTLKIQRTQQEDSAVYLCASSSEGVGLNTEAFFGQGTRLTVV.

The J gene is TRBJ1-2, the V gene TRBV7-6; 7 positions agree with TRBD1. The CDR3 has 13 residues. Germline values: CDR1 SGHVS, CDR2 FNYEAQ. Trimming at V came to 0 bases and at J to 6 bases, leaving 1 base not matched to a gene. The CDR3 region is CASSLAQGDGYTF. CDR3 sequence (DNA): TGTGCCAGCAGCTTAGCCCAGGGGGATGGCTACACCTTC.

The chain recombines TRBV11-3 with TRBJ1-1; D is perhaps TRBD1 (5 bases). Germline-derived CDR1 and CDR2 are SGHNT and YENEEA. This CDR3 region has 12 residues. Deletions cut 5 bases from V and 10 bases from J, with 14 bases between. In DNA form, the CDR3 reads TGTGCCAGCAGCCCGAGGGACTCCTTAGCTTTCTTT. Translated: CASSPRDSLAFF.

This clone was found a few times. V is TRBV13 and J is TRBJ2-2; D perhaps matches TRBD1 (5 bases). Germline CDR1 is PRHDT and CDR2 is FYEKMQ (reference sequence). The V end was cut by 2 bases, the J end by 4 bases, with 17 bases between. The CDR3 is 17 residues long. The CDR3 is CASSLSGFGHTTGELFF. CDR3 coding DNA: TGTGCCAGCAGCTTATCAGGGTTTGGTCACACCACCGGGGAGCTGTTTTTT.

The rearrangement joins TRBV2 to TRBJ1-1; D possibly corresponds to TRBD1 (6 bases). CDR1 SNHLY and CDR2 FYNNEI come from the germline V gene. CDR3 length equals 15 residues. V lost 5 bases and J 3 bases, leaving 16 bases between the germline ends. CDR3 sequence: CASSRGRGGDTEAFF. The CDR3 coding sequence is TGTGCCAGCAGTAGGGGGAGGGGTGGGGACACTGAAGCTTTCTTT.

The chain is built from TRBV4-3 and TRBJ1-1; D remains unclear. The germline V gene has CDR1 LGHNA and CDR2 YSLEER. The CDR3 sequence is 16 residues long. The V gene lost 1 base and the J gene lost 0 bases, with 12 bases spanning the gap. The CDR3 loop reads CASSQGPGFMNTEAFF. In nucleotides, the CDR3 is TGCGCCAGCAGCCAAGGACCCGGGTTTATGAACACTGAAGCTTTCTTT.

V gene TRBV9 combines with J gene TRBJ2-5, with TRBD2 matching 9 bases. V trimming: 2 bases; J trimming: 2 bases; junction bases outside the gene matches: 4. Germline V lookup: CDR1 SGDLS, CDR2 YYNGEE. CDR3 size: 15 residues. The CDR3 loop is CASSVLAGSQETQYF. The CDR3 region has the DNA TGTGCCAGCAGCGTCCTAGCGGGGAGTCAAGAGACCCAGTACTTC.

The chain uses TRBV7-8 and TRBJ1-1; 8 bases match TRBD1. J was trimmed by 0 bases and V by 3 bases; bases with no gene match: 9. This CDR3 spans 17 amino acids. Germline values: CDR1 SGHVS, CDR2 FQNEAQ. The CDR3, as DNA: TGTGCCAGCAGCTTGTATGGGACAGGCTTCATGAACACTGAAGCTTTCTTT. This translates into CASSLYGTGFMNTEAFF.

CDR3: CAWSRTGGDTQYF. CDR3 nucleotide sequence: TGTGCCTGGAGCCGGACTGGGGGGGATACGCAGTATTTT. The chain links TRBV30 to TRBJ2-3; a possible D gene is TRBD2 (6 bases). In germline, CDR1 is GTSNPN, CDR2 SVGIG (reference sequence). The CDR3 runs 13 residues. With 3 bases removed from V and 6 bases from J, the gap between germline ends came to 13 bases.

This clone was detected once. The chain combines TRBV7-2 with TRBJ2-5; tentative D call: TRBD1 (5 bases). The CDR3 has 14 residues. V gave up 3 bases and J gave up 4 bases, with 12 bases separating them. Germline CDR1 and CDR2: SGHTA and FQGNSA. CDR3 nucleotides: TGTGCCAGCAGCTTGCCAGGGTCGGGAGAGACCCAGTACTTC. Its protein is CASSLPGSGETQYF.

This sequence joins TRBV6-4 and TRBJ2-2, with D possibly being TRBD2 (5 bases). CDR1 is MRHNA and CDR2 is SNTAGT in the germline V gene. CDR3 length: 15 residues. V was pared by 2 bases and J by 3 bases, with 10 bases between. CDR3 residues: CASSDGGVDTGELFF. The CDR3 coding sequence is TGTGCCAGCAGTGACGGAGGAGTCGACACCGGGGAGCTGTTTTTT.

V gene TRBV12-2 combines with J gene TRBJ2-1; whether TRBD1, the table's D call, matches the DNA was not checked. TRBV12-2 is flagged as a pseudogene. The CDR3 spans 15 residues. CDR3 loop: CASRRIPGQENEQFF. The CDR3 nucleotides read TGTGCAAGTCGCCGGATTCCGGGACAGGAAAATGAGCAGTTCTTC.